The 12 T cell receptor beta chains below were found in one sample sequenced in a study of blood T cells in healthy people across ages. Primers used in a second PCR of roughly 7 to 11 cycles were a sample-barcoded 5' primer and a J-beta primer mix. TCRdb processed the 5' RACE reads anew with MiXCR; each CDR3 protein has one entry. The data contain hundreds of thousands of distinct CDR3 sequences, 21% of them singletons. Sequenced sample: blood. All receptors derive from a man between 65 and 85 years old in good health.

V and J are TRBV29-1 and TRBJ2-1; D is possibly TRBD1 (5 bases). Germline CDR1 SQVTM, CDR2 ANQGSEA. V was trimmed by 1 base and J by 6 bases, leaving 13 bases between them. The CDR3 spans 14 residues. CDR3 nucleotide sequence: TGCAGCGTTGAAGGGTGGCAGGGTGGCAATGAGCAGTTCTTC. As protein: CSVEGWQGGNEQFF.

V usage is TRBV5-4 and J usage is TRBJ2-5; a weak D match, TRBD2 (5 bases). The J call may be faulty, since TRBJ2-1 better matches the DNA end. The CDR3 spans 13 residues. The germline V gene encodes CDR1 SGHNT and CDR2 YYREEE (reference sequence). The CDR3 region has the DNA TGTGCCAGCAGCCACCCGGCGGGCGGTGAGCAGTTCTTC. Its protein is CASSHPAGGEQFF.

This clonotype was picked up a small number of times. This chain connects TRBV6-6 to TRBJ1-1, with D unclear. CDR3 length: 14 amino acids. V was clipped by 5 bases and J by 2 bases, with 12 bases between them. Germline CDR1 is MNHNY and CDR2 is SVGAGI (reference sequence). The CDR3 region has the DNA TGTGCCAGCAGTATCGCAGCCACCAACACTGAAGCTTTCTTT. It yields the protein CASSIAATNTEAFF.

This clonotype was seen a handful of times. The chain couples TRBV20-1 to TRBJ1-4; D possibly corresponds to TRBD1 (5 bases). V was pared by 3 bases and J by 8 bases, with 16 bases between. Germline assignment: CDR1 DFQATT and CDR2 SNEGSKA (reference sequence). CDR3 size: 14 residues. CDR3 sequence: CSASPGRGYEKLFF. The CDR3 DNA follows: TGCAGTGCTAGCCCGGGACGGGGGTACGAAAAACTGTTTTTT.

This chain connects TRBV7-9 to TRBJ1-2, with 7 bases aligning to TRBD1. CDR3 size: 12 residues. Per germline, CDR1 SEHNR and CDR2 FQNEAQ (reference sequence). The V segment lost 6 bases and the J segment 4 bases; nucleotides outside the gene matches: 2. CDR3 loop: CASRTGSYGYTF. The CDR3 DNA follows: TGTGCCAGCAGGACAGGGTCCTATGGCTACACCTTC.

This clonotype appeared a few times. The rearrangement uses TRBV24-1 and TRBJ2-3; D remains unclear. Trimming removed 5 bases at V and 4 bases at J, with 9 bases between. The CDR3 extends over 13 amino acids. Germline CDR1 reads KGHDR; CDR2 reads SFDVKD. The CDR3 coding sequence is TGTGCCACCAGTGGGGGTGGGCCAGATACGCAGTATTTT. Protein product: CATSGGGPDTQYF.

This chain joins TRBV28 and TRBJ1-5, with D perhaps TRBD1 (5 bases). CDR1 and CDR2 from the germline V gene are MDHEN and SYDVKM. Between the trimmed V and J ends, which lost 2 bases and 3 bases, there was a span of 14 bases. The CDR3 totals 16 residues. Written as DNA, the CDR3 is TGTGCCAGCAGTTTAGGTGGGGCAGCCTACAATCAGCCCCAGCATTTT. Protein product: CASSLGGAAYNQPQHF.

This chain connects TRBV11-2 to TRBJ2-5; no definite D call. The better agreement between TRBJ2-7 and the DNA end casts doubt on the J call. Per the germline V gene, CDR1 is SGHAT and CDR2 is FQNNGV. The CDR3 totals 16 residues. CDR3 region: CASSLLGTHIPYEQYF. CDR3 DNA: TGTGCCAGCAGCTTACTCGGCACACACATACCCTACGAGCAGTACTTC.

This clonotype was seen at least ten times. J is TRBJ2-5 and V is TRBV2; D is unresolved. This CDR3 has 14 amino acids. Germline V lookup: CDR1 SNHLY, CDR2 FYNNEI. Trimming took off 5 bases at V and 1 base at J, with 11 bases between the two ends. CDR3 residues: CASSPGRSQETQYF. The CDR3 nucleotides read TGTGCCAGCAGTCCAGGCCGTTCCCAAGAGACCCAGTACTTC. The full variable domain, rest sourced from reference TRBV2 and TRBJ2-5, is EPEVTQTPSHQVTQMGQEVILRCVPISNHLYFYWYRQILGQKVEFLVSFYNNEISEKSEIFDDQFSVERPDGSNFTLKIRSTKLEDSAMYFCASSPGRSQETQYFGPGTRLLVL.

The chain links TRBV7-8 to TRBJ2-1; 8 bases are shared with TRBD2. Germline V gene data show CDR1 as SGHVS and CDR2 as FQNEAQ. The CDR3 is made up of 15 amino acids. The junction had 4 bases not matched to a gene; V was cut back by 4 bases and J by 2 bases. Here the CDR3 DNA reads TGTGCCAGCAGCTCCCCGGGAGGGACCTACAATGAGCAGTTCTTC. Protein: CASSSPGGTYNEQFF.

Regarding this clonotype: A read error may produce the germline difference seen at one junction end. The V and J genes are TRBV7-7 and TRBJ2-3; either TRBD1 or TRBD2 may fit D (6 bases each). This CDR3 has 17 amino acids. Germline V lookup: CDR1 SSHAT, CDR2 FNYEAQ (reference sequence). The CDR3 nucleotides read TGTGCTAGCAGCTTAGGGGGGACCGCTGGAGGGACAGATACGCAGTATTTT. It translates to CASSLGGTAGGTDTQYF.

This clonotype was detected only a few times. CDR3 in amino acids: CASSTDRVDQYF. In nucleotides, the CDR3 is TGTGCCAGCAGCACCGACAGGGTCGACCAGTACTTC. The chain uses TRBV6-2 or TRBV6-3 and TRBJ2-5, with 7 bases matching TRBD1. The CDR3 loop spans 12 amino acids. The germline V gene encodes CDR1 MNHEY and CDR2 SVGEGT. The V and J ends lost 6 bases and 10 bases, in that order; junction bases with no gene match: 8.